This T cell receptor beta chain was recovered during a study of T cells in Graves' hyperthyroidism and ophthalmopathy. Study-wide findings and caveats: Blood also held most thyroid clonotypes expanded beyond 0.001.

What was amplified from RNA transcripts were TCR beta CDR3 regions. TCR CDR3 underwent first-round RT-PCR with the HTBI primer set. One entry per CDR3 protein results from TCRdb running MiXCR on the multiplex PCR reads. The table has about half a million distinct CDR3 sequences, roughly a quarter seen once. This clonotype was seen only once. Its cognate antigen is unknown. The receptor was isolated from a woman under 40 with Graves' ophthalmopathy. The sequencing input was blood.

The CDR3 region is CATSRERETQYF. The CDR3 DNA is TGTGCCACCAGCAGAGAACGGGAGACCCAGTACTTC. The J gene is TRBJ2-5, the V gene TRBV15; D not resolved. Trimming cost V 0 bases and J 5 bases, with 4 bases left between them. The CDR3 has 12 residues. Germline lookup yields CDR1 LNHNV and CDR2 YYDKDF (reference sequence).